This TCR beta chain comes out of a study of blood T cells in healthy people across ages. Study results and caveats: PBMC samples, being unsorted, prevented any conclusive comparison of naive and antigen-experienced cells.

Germline assignment: CDR1 ENHRY and CDR2 SYGVKD. V dropped 3 bases and J dropped 3 bases, with 14 bases sitting between them. The CDR3 sequence is 15 residues long. Using a J-beta primer mix together with a sample-barcoded 5' primer, a second PCR was run for about 7 to 12 cycles. Each cDNA molecule received a tag from a template-switch adaptor that had 12 random nucleotides. From the 5' RACE reads, TCRdb called clonotypes with MiXCR, one entry per CDR3 protein. The sample lists roughly 700,000 distinct CDR3 sequences, roughly 49% occurring once. A few counts support this clonotype. Its antigen is unidentified.

The rearrangement links TRBV10-3 to TRBJ1-1; D gene uncertain. Sequencing was carried out using blood. This clonotype was obtained from a woman aged 60 to 75 in good health. The CDR3 sequence is CAISDPKVPDTEAFF. The CDR3 DNA reads as TGTGCCATCAGTGACCCGAAGGTTCCGGACACTGAAGCTTTCTTT.